This is a list of T cell receptor beta chains from one sample in a study of blood T cells in healthy people across ages. TCRdb re-called the 5' RACE reads with MiXCR, one entry per CDR3 protein. The sample yields about 1.6 million distinct CDR3 sequences, 30% to 40% seen once. The sequencing sample was made of blood. The receptor set was obtained from a woman aged 25 to 39 in good health. The CDR3 runs from the conserved cysteine through the conserved F or W. The D gene is left open where the match is weak. Where a row states a size, it is once, few, many or the class of an expanded clone; other rows omit it.

CASSGGRLAASEQYF | TGCGCCAGCAGCGGGGGGCGACTAGCGGCATCTGAGCAGTACTTC | TRBD2 | TRBV5-1 | - | TRBJ2-4
CASNPQKGKTYNEQFF | TGTGCCAGCAACCCCCAAAAGGGCAAAACCTACAATGAGCAGTTCTTC | - | TRBV28 | - | TRBJ2-1
CASSLTHQPQHF | TGTGCCAGCAGCTTAACTCATCAGCCCCAGCATTTT | - | TRBV7-2 | few | TRBJ1-5
CAWSHPGGTEAFF | TGTGCCTGGAGTCACCCAGGGGGTACTGAAGCTTTCTTT | TRBD1 | TRBV30 | few | TRBJ1-1
CASSMGLQNIQYF | TGTGCCAGCAGTATGGGACTACAAAACATTCAGTACTTC | TRBD2 | TRBV27 | - | TRBJ2-4
CASSQEKVLLYQETQYF | TGTGCCAGCAGCCAAGAAAAGGTTCTGTTGTACCAAGAGACCCAGTACTTC | - | TRBV3-1 | - | TRBJ2-5
CASSLDRQPQHF | TGTGCCAGCAGTTTGGACCGACAGCCCCAGCATTTT | - | TRBV12-3/TRBV12-4 | few | TRBJ1-5
CASSQTSGSAETQYF | TGTGCCAGCAGCCAGACTAGCGGGAGCGCTGAGACCCAGTACTTC | TRBD2 | TRBV27 | - | TRBJ2-5
CASSPPGGNIQYF | TGTGCCAGCAGCCCCCCGGGGGGTAACATTCAGTACTTC | TRBD2 | TRBV7-2 | - | TRBJ2-4
CASSFSPGSNGYTF | TGTGCCAGCAGTTTTTCTCCAGGGTCGAATGGCTACACCTTC | - | TRBV28 | - | TRBJ1-2
CASSQPLGQYLGAFF | TGCGCCAGCAGCCAACCCTTGGGACAGTATTTGGGAGCTTTCTTT | TRBD1 | TRBV4-1 | - | TRBJ1-1
CASSFAAGGLTEAFF | TGTGCCAGCAGCTTTGCGGCAGGGGGTCTCACTGAAGCTTTCTTT | TRBD1 | TRBV7-9 | - | TRBJ1-1
CASSDPGLALEQFF | TGTGCCAGTAGTGACCCGGGACTAGCACTTGAGCAGTTCTTC | TRBD2 | TRBV19 | - | TRBJ2-1
CSARGAGSRTDTQYF | TGCAGTGCTAGAGGGGCCGGGTCTCGCACAGATACGCAGTATTTT | - | TRBV20-1 | - | TRBJ2-3
CASSLRPIGTAGQETQYF | TGTGCCAGCAGCTTAAGACCTATTGGGACAGCCGGCCAAGAGACCCAGTACTTC | TRBD1 | TRBV5-6 | - | TRBJ2-5
CASSLFGGNEQYF | TGTGCCAGCAGTTTATTTGGGGGCAACGAGCAGTACTTC | - | TRBV28 | - | TRBJ2-7
CASSPDDPGQGGDYGYTF | TGTGCCAGCAGCCCGGACGACCCGGGACAGGGAGGTGACTATGGCTACACCTTC | TRBD1 | TRBV7-9 | - | TRBJ1-2
CSVTGQRGIQYF | TGCAGCGTCACAGGACAGCGGGGGATTCAGTACTTC | TRBD2 | TRBV29-1 | few | TRBJ2-4
CASSFLYDSYEQYF | TGCGCCAGCAGCTTCCTTTACGACTCCTACGAGCAGTACTTC | - | TRBV5-1 | few | TRBJ2-7
CASSVVPGTAPPWGYTF | TGTGCCAGCAGCGTAGTTCCCGGGACAGCCCCACCGTGGGGCTACACCTTC | TRBD1 | TRBV9 | - | TRBJ1-2
CASSKDRLGTQYF | TGCGCCAGCAGCAAAGACAGACTAGGGACGCAGTATTTT | - | TRBV10-1 | - | TRBJ2-3
CASSTQGTYGYTF | TGTGCCAGCAGTACCCAGGGAACGTATGGCTACACCTTC | - | TRBV6-6 | - | TRBJ1-2
CASSYSGLEFETQYF | TGTGCCAGCAGTTACTCAGGGCTAGAGTTTGAGACCCAGTACTTC | - | TRBV6-2/TRBV6-3 | - | TRBJ2-5
CASSGIGGFGNEQFF | TGTGCCAGCAGTGGAATCGGAGGGTTTGGCAATGAGCAGTTCTTC | - | TRBV6-4 | few | TRBJ2-1
CASSPRDRDHYEQYF | TGTGCCAGCAGCCCCCGGGACAGGGACCACTACGAGCAGTACTTC | TRBD1 | TRBV7-2 | - | TRBJ2-7
CSATRMETNSPLHF | TGCAGTGCCACCAGGATGGAGACGAATTCACCCCTCCACTTT | - | TRBV20-1 | - | TRBJ1-6
CASTADRGFVGYTF | TGTGCCAGCACCGCTGACAGGGGGTTCGTTGGCTACACCTTC | TRBD1 | TRBV6-5 | - | TRBJ1-2
CASSLSDRGLRSGKFEQFF | TGTGCCAGCAGCTTATCGGACAGGGGTTTGCGTAGCGGGAAATTTGAGCAGTTCTTC | - | TRBV7-9 | - | TRBJ2-1
CATSRDAASGRKSTDTQYF | TGTGCCACCAGCAGAGATGCCGCTAGCGGGAGGAAAAGCACAGATACGCAGTATTTT | TRBD2 | TRBV15 | - | TRBJ2-3
CASIEGGYNEQFF | TGTGCCAGCATTGAGGGTGGCTACAATGAGCAGTTCTTC | - | TRBV6-1 | few | TRBJ2-1
CASTTIGGYNEQFF | TGTGCCAGCACCACGATCGGGGGTTACAATGAGCAGTTCTTC | - | TRBV5-6 | - | TRBJ2-1
CSGHDRRGATQYF | TGCAGCGGACACGACAGGCGCGGGGCTACGCAGTATTTT | - | TRBV20-1 | many | TRBJ2-3
CSAAWGTGENTEAFF | TGCAGTGCTGCCTGGGGGACAGGCGAAAACACTGAAGCTTTCTTT | TRBD1 | TRBV20-1 | few | TRBJ1-1
CAGSLGTGVLYEQYF | TGTGCCGGCAGCCTTGGGACAGGGGTCCTCTACGAGCAGTACTTC | TRBD1 | TRBV9 | - | TRBJ2-7
CAISENGREWNEQFF | TGTGCCATCAGTGAGAACGGGAGGGAGTGGAATGAGCAGTTCTTC | TRBD2 | TRBV10-3 | many | TRBJ2-1
CASNLGQDYYNEQFF | TGTGCCAGCAACTTGGGGCAGGACTACTACAATGAGCAGTTCTTC | - | TRBV5-6 | - | TRBJ2-1
CASSSGPLGTEAFF | TGTGCCAGCAGCTCGGGCCCCCTTGGCACTGAAGCTTTCTTT | - | TRBV9 | few | TRBJ1-1
CASSRYRGDEQYF | TGTGCCAGCAGTCGGTACAGGGGAGACGAGCAGTACTTC | TRBD1 | TRBV27 | many | TRBJ2-7
CASSLRETYNEQFF | TGTGCCAGCAGCTTACGGGAGACCTACAATGAGCAGTTCTTC | - | TRBV7-8 | - | TRBJ2-1
CSAATFDREDTDTQYF | TGCAGTGCCGCCACTTTCGACAGGGAGGATACAGATACGCAGTATTTT | - | TRBV20-1 | few | TRBJ2-3
CASSLRLAGFGSTDTQYF | TGTGCCAGCAGTTTGAGGCTAGCGGGATTCGGGTCCACAGATACGCAGTATTTT | TRBD2 | TRBV12-3/TRBV12-4 | - | TRBJ2-3
CAIRDPRDREADTQYF | TGTGCCATCAGAGACCCCCGGGACAGGGAGGCAGATACGCAGTATTTT | TRBD1 | TRBV10-3 | few | TRBJ2-3
CAGSLGTSDFAEQFF | TGTGCCGGCAGTTTAGGGACTAGCGACTTTGCGGAGCAGTTCTTC | TRBD2 | TRBV27 | - | TRBJ2-1
CSVRPSLIYEQYF | TGCAGCGTCAGACCATCTCTAATCTACGAGCAGTACTTC | - | TRBV29-1 | many | TRBJ2-7
CASSRDSQGSYNEQFF | TGTGCCAGCAGCCGGGACTCTCAGGGCTCCTACAATGAGCAGTTCTTC | - | TRBV2 | few | TRBJ2-1